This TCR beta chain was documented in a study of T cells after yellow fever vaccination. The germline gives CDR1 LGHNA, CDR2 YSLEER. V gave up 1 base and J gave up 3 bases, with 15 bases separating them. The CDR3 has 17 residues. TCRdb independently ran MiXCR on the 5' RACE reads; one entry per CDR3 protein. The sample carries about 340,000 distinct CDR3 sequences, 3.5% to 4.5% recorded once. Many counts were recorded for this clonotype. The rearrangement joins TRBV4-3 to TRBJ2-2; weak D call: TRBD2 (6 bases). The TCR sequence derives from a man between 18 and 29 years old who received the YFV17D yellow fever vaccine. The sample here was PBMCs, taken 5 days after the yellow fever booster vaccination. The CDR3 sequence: CASSQVGGGSDTGELFF. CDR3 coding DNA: TGCGCCAGCAGCCAAGTGGGGGGAGGATCAGACACCGGGGAGCTGTTTTTT.